This is a list of T cell receptor beta chains from one sample in a study of shared clonotypes between healthy human individuals. Sequencing used immunoSEQ multiplex PCR; TCRdb keeps in-frame clones, though not all of them. The data hold around 2.1 million clones, with roughly 91% observed a single time. The material sequenced was naive CD8+ T cells from PBMCs. All receptors derive from a man aged 18 to 30 in good health. Some clones in this sample may be carry-over from other donors' samples. CDR3s include the opening cysteine and the closing phenylalanine or tryptophan. The D gene is left open where the match is weak. Clone size, where shown, is once, few, many, or a class for clones that have expanded.

CDR3aa: CASSPSGRAKNIQYF
v_gene: TRBV18
abundance: NA
d_gene: TRBD2
j_gene: TRBJ2-4

CDR3aa: CASGSGYEQYF
v_gene: TRBV27
abundance: once
d_gene: NA
j_gene: TRBJ2-7

CDR3aa: CASRPKAVRIGTDTQYF
v_gene: TRBV7-9
abundance: NA
d_gene: NA
j_gene: TRBJ2-3

CDR3aa: CSADGGAGLYNEQFF
v_gene: TRBV29-1
abundance: NA
d_gene: NA
j_gene: TRBJ2-1

CDR3aa: CASSFQGYEQYF
v_gene: TRBV27
abundance: NA
d_gene: NA
j_gene: TRBJ2-7

CDR3aa: CASSSRTGSAFYEQYF
v_gene: TRBV27
abundance: NA
d_gene: TRBD1
j_gene: TRBJ2-7

CDR3aa: CASSSSGQVPRSPKETQYF
v_gene: TRBV7-2
abundance: NA
d_gene: TRBD1
j_gene: TRBJ2-5

CDR3aa: CASRLTNNCRDPTETQYF
v_gene: TRBV12-2
abundance: NA
d_gene: NA
j_gene: TRBJ2-5

CDR3aa: CAWSERLAGAPDTQYF
v_gene: TRBV30
abundance: NA
d_gene: TRBD2
j_gene: TRBJ2-3

CDR3aa: CAGVIIGTGGYEQYF
v_gene: TRBV6-1
abundance: NA
d_gene: TRBD1
j_gene: TRBJ2-7

CDR3aa: CASSSRDSSYEQYF
v_gene: TRBV11-3
abundance: NA
d_gene: TRBD1
j_gene: TRBJ2-7

CDR3aa: CASSLSWGAEAFF
v_gene: TRBV11-2
abundance: few
d_gene: NA
j_gene: TRBJ1-1